Below are 23 T cell receptor beta chains sequenced from a single sample in a study of cytomegalovirus exposure and HLA in healthy donors. The PCR used 60 Vbeta and 13 Jbeta primers. Only in-frame clones appear in the TCRdb table, and some are missing; sequencing was by immunoSEQ multiplex PCR. The repertoire holds roughly 120,000 clones, with around three quarters as singletons. The sequencing input was PBMCs. Receptors originate from a man younger than 45 in good health and CMV-seropositive.

The table lists this clone with a few counts. CDR3 in DNA: TGCGCCAGCAGCCAAAGAGGACTGGCCCGAGGGGAGCAGTACTTC. This translates into CASSQRGLARGEQYF. This sequence joins TRBV4-3 and TRBJ2-7, with D perhaps matching TRBD2 (5 bases). CDR1 is LGHNA and CDR2 is YSLEER in the germline V gene. V dropped 2 bases and J dropped 7 bases, with 18 bases sitting between them. The CDR3 runs to 15 residues.

This chain joins TRBV9 and TRBJ1-6; TRBD1 matches at 9 bases. Germline V lookup: CDR1 SGDLS, CDR2 YYNGEE. The CDR3 has 16 residues. Unmatched junction bases numbered 6, after V lost 4 bases and J lost 4 bases. CDR3: CASSMGTGNYNSPLHF. For the CDR3, the DNA is TGTGCCAGCAGCATGGGGACAGGGAATTATAATTCACCCCTCCACTTT.

The chain uses TRBV11-2 and TRBJ2-7, with TRBD2 identical over 10 bases. Germline CDR1 reads SGHAT; CDR2 reads FQNNGV. J was trimmed by 5 bases and V by 5 bases; bases with no gene match: 9. The CDR3 covers 15 residues. This chain's CDR3 is CASSRLGLARDEQYF. CDR3 in DNA: TGTGCCAGCAGCCGACTGGGACTAGCGAGGGACGAGCAGTACTTC.

CDR3 coding DNA: TGTGCCAGCACCCTTAGCGGGAGGGCCTCGAATGAGCAGTTCTTC. Translated, it gives CASTLSGRASNEQFF. The gene calls are TRBV11-1 and TRBJ2-1, with 11 bases that match TRBD2. The germline V gene has CDR1 SGHAT and CDR2 FQDESV (reference sequence). V gave up 7 bases and J gave up 7 bases; unmatched junction bases: 9. The CDR3 covers 15 residues. The whole variable domain, remainder taken from reference TRBV11-1 and TRBJ2-1, is EAEVAQSPRYKITEKSQAVAFWCDPISGHATLYWYRQILGQGPELLVQFQDESVVDDSQLPKDRFSAERLKGVDSTLKIQPAELGDSAMYLCASTLSGRASNEQFFGPGTRLTVL.

The genes are TRBV5-6 and TRBJ1-4; D unclear. The germline V gene encodes CDR1 SGHDT and CDR2 YYEEEE. V lost 6 bases and J lost 4, with 10 bases in between. The CDR3 is made up of 13 amino acids. CDR3 loop: CASTLGVNEKLFF. The DNA of the CDR3 is TGTGCCAGCACCCTAGGTGTTAATGAAAAACTGTTTTTT. The entire variable domain, with the rest obtained from reference TRBV5-6 and TRBJ1-4, is as follows: DAGVTQSPTHLIKTRGQQVTLRCSPKSGHDTVSWYQQALGQGPQFIFQYYEEEERQRGNFPDRFSGHQFPNYSSELNVNALLLGDSALYLCASTLGVNEKLFFGSGTQLSVL.

Here the CDR3 DNA reads TGCGCCAGCAGCCTATGGGACACGGGGAACACTGAAGCTTTCTTT. The encoded protein is CASSLWDTGNTEAFF. This chain connects TRBV5-1 to TRBJ1-1, with a tentative D call TRBD1 (6 bases). V was trimmed by 4 bases and J by 1 base, leaving 14 bases between them. Looked up from germline, CDR1 is SGHRS and CDR2 is YFSETQ. The CDR3 contains 15 residues.

This clone was recorded only once. The V and J genes are TRBV4-3 and TRBJ2-3; 10 bases agree with TRBD2. The germline V gene has CDR1 LGHNA and CDR2 YSLEER. V lost 0 bases to trimming and J lost 8 bases; unmatched junction nucleotides: 17. This CDR3 comprises 19 residues. DNA of the CDR3: TGCGCCAGCAGCCAAGAGGAGATGGGTAGCGGGGGGTACCGGGGTACGCAGTATTTT. Amino acids: CASSQEEMGSGGYRGTQYF.

The chain has TRBV7-9 and TRBJ1-5; TRBD1 matches at 7 bases. The length of the CDR3 is 13 residues. V dropped 5 bases and J dropped 5; count of bases not matched to a gene: 3. The V gene's germline CDR1 is SEHNR and CDR2 FQNEAQ (reference sequence). The chain's CDR3 is CASSTGAYQPQHF. CDR3 DNA: TGTGCCAGCAGCACAGGGGCATATCAGCCCCAGCATTTT.

The V and J genes are TRBV7-2 and TRBJ2-7; 9 positions match TRBD1. Germline V gives CDR1 SGHTA, CDR2 FQGNSA. Unmatched junction bases numbered 7, after V lost 5 bases and J lost 2 bases. The CDR3 sequence is 15 residues long. The CDR3 loop is CASSPPGQGPYEQYF. The CDR3 bases are TGTGCCAGCAGCCCGCCAGGACAGGGGCCCTACGAGCAGTACTTC.

The chain has TRBV7-3 and TRBJ1-5, with D possibly TRBD1 on 5 matching bases. The germline V gene has CDR1 SGHTA and CDR2 FQGTGA. This CDR3 contains 13 residues. With 5 bases removed from V and 9 bases from J, the gap between germline ends came to 14 bases. CDR3 nucleotides: TGTGCCAGCAGCGTGGGACTGGGCTTGCCCCAGCATTTT. This codes for CASSVGLGLPQHF. Supplemented by reference TRBV7-3 and TRBJ1-5, the full variable domain reads GAGVSQTPSNKVTEKGKYVELRCDPISGHTALYWYRQSLGQGPEFLIYFQGTGAADDSGLPNDRFFAVRPEGSVSTLKIQRTERGDSAVYLCASSVGLGLPQHFGDGTRLSIL.

The rearrangement links TRBV27 to TRBJ1-2; D is ambiguous. V shed 2 bases and J shed 2 bases, with 15 bases lying between them. There are 16 residues in the CDR3. CDR1 and CDR2 from the germline V gene are MNHEY and SMNVEV (reference sequence). The CDR3 is CASSLNEGYRNYGYTF. In nucleotides, the CDR3 is TGTGCCAGCAGTTTAAATGAGGGATACCGAAACTATGGCTACACCTTC.

The chain combines TRBV4-1 with TRBJ2-3, with 7 bases matching TRBD2. The CDR3 is 20 residues long. Trimming removed 6 bases from V and 0 bases from J; junction bases left unmatched: 21. Per the germline V gene, CDR1 is MGHRA and CDR2 is YSYEKL. CDR3 in DNA: TGCGCCAGCAGTGAAACCCCCGGACTAGACCACCCAGCTAGCACAGATACGCAGTATTTT. Amino acids: CASSETPGLDHPASTDTQYF.

This sequence joins TRBV13 and TRBJ1-2; D not certain. The CDR3 runs to 14 residues. Germline CDR1 is PRHDT and CDR2 is FYEKMQ (reference sequence). V gave up 5 bases and J gave up 4 bases, with 14 bases separating them. This chain's CDR3 is CASSLFGDRYGYTF. The CDR3 nucleotides read TGTGCCAGCAGCCTGTTCGGGGATCGCTATGGCTACACCTTC.

The chain has TRBV6-5 and TRBJ1-2; TRBD1 matches 7 bases. Looked up from germline, CDR1 is MNHEY and CDR2 is SVGAGI. The CDR3 length is 14 residues. Trimming at V came to 5 bases and at J to 5 bases, leaving 8 bases not matched to a gene. The CDR3 region has the DNA TGTGCCAGCAGTCCAAGGGGGCGGTGGTATGGCTACACCTTC. Translating it yields CASSPRGRWYGYTF.

The genes are TRBV7-9 and TRBJ1-6; the match to TRBD1 covers 8 bases. Germline V gene sequence: CDR1 SEHNR, CDR2 FQNEAQ (reference sequence). The ends lost 7 bases at V and 8 bases at J; junction bases unmatched: 13. The CDR3 sequence is 16 residues long. The CDR3 DNA reads TGTGCCAGCACAAAGGGTGCAGGACAGGGTGATTCACCCCTCCACTTT. Amino acid sequence: CASTKGAGQGDSPLHF.

This rearrangement joins TRBV2 to TRBJ2-5; D is possibly TRBD2 (5 bases). The CDR3 sequence is 14 residues long. V was trimmed by 1 base and J by 5 bases, leaving 11 bases between them. Looked up from germline, CDR1 is SNHLY and CDR2 is FYNNEI. CDR3 DNA sequence: TGTGCCAGCAGTGAAGGAGGGCGCAGGGAGACCCAGTACTTC. Amino acids: CASSEGGRRETQYF.

The rearrangement links TRBV29-1 to TRBJ2-1; 9 positions match TRBD1. The CDR3 runs to 17 residues. The germline V gene encodes CDR1 SQVTM and CDR2 ANQGSEA. The ends lost 7 bases at V and 12 bases at J; junction bases unmatched: 25. CDR3 nucleotides: TGCAGCGCAACCTCCGTCCCGGGACAGGGTTCGAACGAGGGGCAGTTCTTC. It codes for CSATSVPGQGSNEGQFF.

CDR3 loop: CASSRRTVTEAFF. The DNA for the CDR3 is TGTGCCAGCAGCCGGCGGACAGTAACTGAAGCTTTCTTT. The chain combines TRBV5-4 with TRBJ1-1; a possible D gene is TRBD1 (6 bases). Trimming stripped 4 bases from V and 5 bases from J, with 12 bases between. The CDR3 contains 13 residues. Germline CDR1 and CDR2: SGHNT and YYREEE (reference sequence).

V and J are TRBV7-9 and TRBJ1-1; 7 bases line up with TRBD1. Trimming removed 5 bases from V and 8 bases from J; junction bases left unmatched: 11. The germline V gene encodes CDR1 SEHNR and CDR2 FQNEAQ (reference sequence). The CDR3 covers 14 residues. CDR3 amino acids: CASSRRGAEDEAFF. The CDR3, as DNA: TGTGCCAGCAGCCGCAGGGGGGCCGAGGACGAAGCTTTCTTT.

This clone appeared once. The sample has other DNA sequences that encode this CDR3 too. This rearrangement joins TRBV27 to TRBJ1-5; a possible D gene is TRBD1 (5 bases). This CDR3 is 14 amino acids long. Germline CDR1 MNHEY, CDR2 SMNVEV (reference sequence). The V end was cut by 8 bases, the J end by 7 bases, with 18 bases between. The CDR3 DNA is TGTGCCAGCGCAAACCGGCAGGGCGGCCAGCCCCAGCATTTT. It is translated as CASANRQGGQPQHF.

The V and J genes are TRBV6-1 and TRBJ2-7; D remains ambiguous. Per the germline V gene, CDR1 is MNHNS and CDR2 is SASEGT. The CDR3 extends over 14 amino acids. V lost 1 base and J lost 0, with 7 bases in between. Here the CDR3 DNA reads TGTGCCAGCAGTGAAGTCTGGGCCTCCTACGAGCAGTACTTC. It translates to CASSEVWASYEQYF.

This rearrangement joins TRBV19 to TRBJ2-7; D unclear. Trimming cost V 4 bases and J 1 base, with 8 bases left between them. The CDR3 spans 13 residues. CDR1 LNHDA and CDR2 SQIVND come from the germline V gene (reference sequence). For the CDR3, the DNA is TGTGCCAGTAGTAGGGCTCGATCCTACGAGCAGTACTTC. This codes for CASSRARSYEQYF. Together with reference TRBV19 and TRBJ2-7, the CDR3 gives the full variable domain: DGGITQSPKYLFRKEGQNVTLSCEQNLNHDAMYWYRQDPGQGLRLIYYSQIVNDFQKGDIAEGYSVSREKKESFPLTVTSAQKNPTAFYLCASSRARSYEQYFGPGTRLTVT.

The chain combines TRBV15 with TRBJ1-1, with TRBD1 as a possible D gene (6 bases). Per the germline V gene, CDR1 is LNHNV and CDR2 is YYDKDF (reference sequence). The CDR3 runs 14 residues. Trimming took off 2 bases at V and 1 base at J, with 8 bases between the two ends. The CDR3 reads CATSRQQGNTEAFF. The CDR3, as DNA: TGTGCCACCAGCAGACAACAGGGGAACACTGAAGCTTTCTTT.